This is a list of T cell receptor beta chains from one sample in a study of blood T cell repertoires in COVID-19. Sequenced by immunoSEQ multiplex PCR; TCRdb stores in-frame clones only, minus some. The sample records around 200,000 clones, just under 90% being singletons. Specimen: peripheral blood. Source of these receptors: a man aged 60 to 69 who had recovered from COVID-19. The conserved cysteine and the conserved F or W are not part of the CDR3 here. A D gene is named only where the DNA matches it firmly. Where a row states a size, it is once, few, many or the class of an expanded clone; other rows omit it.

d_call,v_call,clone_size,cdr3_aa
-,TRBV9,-,ASSAPGGPTGELF
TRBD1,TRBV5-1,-,ASSLQDRTYNEQF
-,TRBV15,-,ATSRDIRVEAF
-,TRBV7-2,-,ASSVHRVAQPQH
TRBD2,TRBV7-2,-,ASSLARGADTQY
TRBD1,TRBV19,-,ASSNQGDEQY
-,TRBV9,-,ASSPPEVVLNTEAF
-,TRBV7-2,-,ASYPTGLNTEAF
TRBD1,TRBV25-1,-,ASSPGGFENNEQF
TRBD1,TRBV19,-,ASSIDVGRKPGQGDYGYT
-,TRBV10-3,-,AISDSGANYGYT
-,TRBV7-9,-,ASSPRLGEKLF
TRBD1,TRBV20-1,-,SASRPGGAF
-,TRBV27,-,ASSLRSGVGTEAF
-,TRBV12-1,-,ASSFEVSGQYNEQF
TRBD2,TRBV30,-,ACPTSGGKNEQF
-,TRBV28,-,ASTLWSANYGYT
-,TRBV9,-,ASSVEGSGANVLT
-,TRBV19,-,ASSNQGTKQGIAGNTIY
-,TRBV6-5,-,ASSPQGNQETQY
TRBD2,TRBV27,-,ASSLSLLAGVDYEQY
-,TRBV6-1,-,ASSDGLGAPQH
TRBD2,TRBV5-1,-,ASSLDTSGSKDEQY
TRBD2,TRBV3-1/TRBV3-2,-,ASSNGLAGVGEQY
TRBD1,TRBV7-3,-,ASSFGQGSYEQY
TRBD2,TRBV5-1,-,ASSPGGRVYEQY
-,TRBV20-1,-,SASRLRGAEQF
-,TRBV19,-,ASSDFETGSVLGIRGYT
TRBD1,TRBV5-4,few,ASSPDRPSYNEQF
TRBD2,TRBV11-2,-,ASSLAPTSGMGYEQY
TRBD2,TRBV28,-,ASSFSLAESLYEQY
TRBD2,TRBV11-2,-,ASSLVTSGYEQY
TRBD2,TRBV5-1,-,ASSLASTSGSYEQY
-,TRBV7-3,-,ASSLNPVRSYNEQF
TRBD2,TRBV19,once,ASLPGGGPTDTQY
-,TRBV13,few,ASNFRRLNYGYT
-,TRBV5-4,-,ASSLTETGNTIY
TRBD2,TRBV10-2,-,ASSFSLLAGGPDTQY
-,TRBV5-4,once,ATLSRNSYEQY
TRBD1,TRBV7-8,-,ASRRGQGYEQY
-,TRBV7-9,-,ASSLGGSNEKLF
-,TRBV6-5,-,ASSYGRYQPQH
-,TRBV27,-,ASSQRGRGRSGGYT